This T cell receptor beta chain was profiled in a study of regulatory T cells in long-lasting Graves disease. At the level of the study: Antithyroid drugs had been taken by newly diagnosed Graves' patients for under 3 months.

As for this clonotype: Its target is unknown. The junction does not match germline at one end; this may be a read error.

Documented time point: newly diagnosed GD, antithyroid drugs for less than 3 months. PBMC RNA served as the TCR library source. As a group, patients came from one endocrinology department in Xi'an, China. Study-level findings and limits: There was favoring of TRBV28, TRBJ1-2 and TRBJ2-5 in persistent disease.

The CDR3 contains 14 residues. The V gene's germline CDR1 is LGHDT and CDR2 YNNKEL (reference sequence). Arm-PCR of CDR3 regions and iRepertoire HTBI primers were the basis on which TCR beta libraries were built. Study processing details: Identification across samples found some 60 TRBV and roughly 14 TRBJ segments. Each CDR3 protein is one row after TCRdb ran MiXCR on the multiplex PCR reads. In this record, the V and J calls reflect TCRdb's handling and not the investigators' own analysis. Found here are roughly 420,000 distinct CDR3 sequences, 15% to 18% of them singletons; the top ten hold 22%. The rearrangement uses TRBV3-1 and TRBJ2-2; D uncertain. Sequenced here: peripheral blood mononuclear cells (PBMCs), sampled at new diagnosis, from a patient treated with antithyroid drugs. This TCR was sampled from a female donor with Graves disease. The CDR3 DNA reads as TGTGCCAGCAACCAACGCAGACAATCAGGGGAGCTGTTTTTT. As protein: CASNQRRQSGELFF.